Listed below are T cell receptor beta chains from one sample, sequenced in a study of early T cells in non-severe SARS-CoV-2 infection. Each CDR3 protein gets one entry after TCRdb re-called the 5' RACE reads with MiXCR. The sample includes about 98,000 distinct CDR3 sequences, around 13% of them seen just once. Sequenced: whole blood. These receptors were collected from an adult who was a healthcare worker with PCR-confirmed SARS-CoV-2 infection or an uninfected control (not recorded which). CDR3s include the opening cysteine and the closing phenylalanine or tryptophan. D genes are given only for firm matches. Expanded clones are given a class, and other clones once, few, many or no size at all.

v_call: TRBV7-9
d_call: TRBD1
clone_size: many
j_call: TRBJ2-2
cdr3_nt: TGTGCCAGCAGCTCGGGACAGCCGCACACCGGGGAGCTGTTTTTT
cdr3_aa: CASSSGQPHTGELFF

v_call: TRBV7-8
d_call: NA
clone_size: many
j_call: TRBJ2-5
cdr3_nt: TGTGCCAGCAGCTTATTTAAGGCTGGCAGGGCCCAGTACTTC
cdr3_aa: CASSLFKAGRAQYF

v_call: TRBV9
d_call: NA
clone_size: few
j_call: TRBJ2-1
cdr3_nt: TGTGCCAGCAGCGCCACTAGTTTCTCGGGGAATGAGCAGTTCTTC
cdr3_aa: CASSATSFSGNEQFF

v_call: TRBV3-2
d_call: NA
clone_size: NA
j_call: TRBJ2-1
cdr3_nt: TGTGCCAGCAGCCTGCGAGGGAGCGGACACTCCTACAATGAGCAGTTCTTC
cdr3_aa: CASSLRGSGHSYNEQFF

v_call: TRBV11-2
d_call: NA
clone_size: many
j_call: TRBJ1-6
cdr3_nt: TGTGCCAGCAGCCGCGGGACCGGGGAAGTGAATTCACCCCTCCACTTT
cdr3_aa: CASSRGTGEVNSPLHF

v_call: TRBV4-2
d_call: TRBD1
clone_size: NA
j_call: TRBJ1-5
cdr3_nt: TGTGCCAGCAGCCCTGACAGGGCACTGCGGCAGCCCCAGCATTTT
cdr3_aa: CASSPDRALRQPQHF

v_call: TRBV7-2
d_call: TRBD1
clone_size: NA
j_call: TRBJ2-3
cdr3_nt: TGTGCCAGCAGCTTGGGGACAGGGCGGGGGACGCGGACAGATACGCACTATTTT
cdr3_aa: CASSLGTGRGTRTDTHYF

v_call: TRBV4-1
d_call: NA
clone_size: few
j_call: TRBJ2-1
cdr3_nt: TGCGCCAGCAGCCAAGATAACAATGAGCAGTTCTTC
cdr3_aa: CASSQDNNEQFF

v_call: TRBV23-1
d_call: NA
clone_size: many
j_call: TRBJ1-4
cdr3_nt: TGCGCCAGCAGTCAAAGTGGGGACCCAGAAGAAAAACTGTTTTTT
cdr3_aa: CASSQSGDPEEKLFF

v_call: TRBV29-1
d_call: NA
clone_size: NA
j_call: TRBJ1-1
cdr3_nt: TGCAGCGTTGAGCCGAACACTGAAGCTTTCTTT
cdr3_aa: CSVEPNTEAFF

v_call: TRBV6-2/TRBV6-3
d_call: NA
clone_size: few
j_call: TRBJ2-2
cdr3_nt: TGTGCCAGCAGTTTCCAGTACACCGGGGAGCTGTTTTTT
cdr3_aa: CASSFQYTGELFF

v_call: TRBV2
d_call: NA
clone_size: many
j_call: TRBJ1-2
cdr3_nt: TGTGCCAGAAGGGGTTCTGGTGGCTACACCTTC
cdr3_aa: CARRGSGGYTF

v_call: TRBV11-2
d_call: NA
clone_size: NA
j_call: TRBJ2-2
cdr3_nt: TGTGCCAGCAGCAAAGAGGGTCTTTCTGGGGAGCTGTTTTTT
cdr3_aa: CASSKEGLSGELFF

v_call: TRBV12-3/TRBV12-4
d_call: NA
clone_size: many
j_call: TRBJ1-5
cdr3_nt: TGTGCCAGCAGTCTATATAGCAATCAGCCCCAGCATTTT
cdr3_aa: CASSLYSNQPQHF

v_call: TRBV9
d_call: TRBD2
clone_size: few
j_call: TRBJ2-3
cdr3_nt: TGTGCCAGCAGCGCCTGGACTAGCGGGAGAAGTTGGACGCAGTATTTT
cdr3_aa: CASSAWTSGRSWTQYF

v_call: TRBV4-3
d_call: NA
clone_size: NA
j_call: TRBJ2-6
cdr3_nt: TGCGCCAGCAGCCAAGCCCGCTGGGGCTCTGGGGCCAACGTCCTGACTTTC
cdr3_aa: CASSQARWGSGANVLTF

v_call: TRBV13
d_call: TRBD1
clone_size: few
j_call: TRBJ1-1
cdr3_nt: TGTGCCAGCAGCTTAGGGCGTAGGACAGGGATCGCTTTCTTT
cdr3_aa: CASSLGRRTGIAFF

v_call: TRBV6-2/TRBV6-3
d_call: NA
clone_size: few
j_call: TRBJ2-4
cdr3_nt: TGTGCCAGCAGTTTTTACGGGAGCGGGACAGGAAACATTCAGTACTTC
cdr3_aa: CASSFYGSGTGNIQYF

v_call: TRBV12-3/TRBV12-4
d_call: NA
clone_size: many
j_call: TRBJ2-1
cdr3_nt: TGTGCCAGCAGTTTACAGGGGGGTGGTGAGCAGTTCTTC
cdr3_aa: CASSLQGGGEQFF

v_call: TRBV7-9
d_call: NA
clone_size: NA
j_call: TRBJ1-3
cdr3_nt: TGTGCCAGCAGCTTAGCCCCGCCGGGTGACTCTGGAAACACCATATATTTT
cdr3_aa: CASSLAPPGDSGNTIYF

v_call: TRBV6-6
d_call: TRBD2
clone_size: NA
j_call: TRBJ2-1
cdr3_nt: TGTGCCAGCGGTCTAGCGGGAGGGCGGGATGAGCAGTTCTTC
cdr3_aa: CASGLAGGRDEQFF

v_call: TRBV7-2
d_call: NA
clone_size: NA
j_call: TRBJ2-1
cdr3_nt: TGTGCCAGCACCCAGAATAGCGGTTACAATGAGCAGTTCTTC
cdr3_aa: CASTQNSGYNEQFF

v_call: TRBV28
d_call: TRBD1
clone_size: NA
j_call: TRBJ1-2
cdr3_nt: TGTGCCAGCAATCGACAGGGTTATGGCTACACCTTC
cdr3_aa: CASNRQGYGYTF

v_call: TRBV5-1
d_call: NA
clone_size: many
j_call: TRBJ1-1
cdr3_nt: TGCGCCAGCAGCTTGTTTTCCCCCCGTAACACTGAAGCTTTCTTT
cdr3_aa: CASSLFSPRNTEAFF

v_call: TRBV6-1
d_call: TRBD2
clone_size: many
j_call: TRBJ2-5
cdr3_nt: TGTGCCAGCAGTGTCGAAGCGGGAGGGCAAGAGACCCAGTACTTC
cdr3_aa: CASSVEAGGQETQYF

v_call: TRBV29-1
d_call: TRBD1
clone_size: many
j_call: TRBJ2-2
cdr3_nt: TGCAGCGTCGGACAGGGGGCACGGACCGGGGAGCTGTTTTTT
cdr3_aa: CSVGQGARTGELFF

v_call: TRBV12-5
d_call: NA
clone_size: NA
j_call: TRBJ2-3
cdr3_nt: TGTGCTAGTGGTTCCCTACTCACAGATACGCAGTATTTT
cdr3_aa: CASGSLLTDTQYF

v_call: TRBV18
d_call: NA
clone_size: few
j_call: TRBJ2-1
cdr3_nt: TGTGCCAGCTCACCAACCGCCTCGGCTAGCCAGAGAAACAATGAGCAGTTCTTC
cdr3_aa: CASSPTASASQRNNEQFF

v_call: TRBV4-1
d_call: TRBD2
clone_size: many
j_call: TRBJ2-7
cdr3_nt: TGCGCCAGCAGCCAAGCGACCCAGACTAGCGCGTACGAGCAGTACTTC
cdr3_aa: CASSQATQTSAYEQYF

v_call: TRBV20-1
d_call: NA
clone_size: NA
j_call: TRBJ2-5
cdr3_nt: TGCAGTGCTAGAGATCTGTCTACAGAGACCCAGTACTTC
cdr3_aa: CSARDLSTETQYF

v_call: TRBV20-1
d_call: NA
clone_size: few
j_call: TRBJ1-5
cdr3_nt: TGCAGTGCTAGAGACCGGGTCGGCAATCAGCCCCAGCATTTT
cdr3_aa: CSARDRVGNQPQHF

v_call: TRBV6-6
d_call: NA
clone_size: NA
j_call: TRBJ2-7
cdr3_nt: TGTGCCAGCAGTTACCCGGGGGAGTTCTACGAGCAGTACTTC
cdr3_aa: CASSYPGEFYEQYF

v_call: TRBV3-1
d_call: TRBD1
clone_size: many
j_call: TRBJ1-2
cdr3_nt: TGTGCCAGCAGCCCGCCTGACAGGGCTGACGGCTACACCTTC
cdr3_aa: CASSPPDRADGYTF

v_call: TRBV5-1
d_call: NA
clone_size: many
j_call: TRBJ2-3
cdr3_nt: TGCGCCAGCAGCCCAGGACAGAGCACAGATACGCAGTATTTT
cdr3_aa: CASSPGQSTDTQYF

v_call: TRBV5-6
d_call: NA
clone_size: NA
j_call: TRBJ2-3
cdr3_nt: TGTGCCAGCAGCTTGCCTTTGGACGGGAGAAGCACAGATACGCAGTATTTT
cdr3_aa: CASSLPLDGRSTDTQYF

v_call: TRBV20-1
d_call: TRBD2
clone_size: many
j_call: TRBJ2-1
cdr3_nt: TGCAGTGCTAGATCGGGACTAGCGCCTAACAATGAGCAGTTCTTC
cdr3_aa: CSARSGLAPNNEQFF

v_call: TRBV5-1
d_call: TRBD1
clone_size: once
j_call: TRBJ2-3
cdr3_nt: TGCGCCAGCAATTTCAGGGGGGATACGCAGTATTTT
cdr3_aa: CASNFRGDTQYF

v_call: TRBV4-1
d_call: NA
clone_size: many
j_call: TRBJ1-1
cdr3_nt: TGCGCCAGCAGCTCCTTATACACTGAAGCTTTCTTT
cdr3_aa: CASSSLYTEAFF

v_call: TRBV12-3/TRBV12-4
d_call: TRBD2
clone_size: few
j_call: TRBJ2-2
cdr3_nt: TGTGCCAGCAGCCCGACTAGCGGGAGGGCCGGGGAGCTGTTTTTT
cdr3_aa: CASSPTSGRAGELFF

v_call: TRBV7-9
d_call: NA
clone_size: NA
j_call: TRBJ2-5
cdr3_nt: TGTGCCAGCAGCTTTGGTGTAGAGACCCAGTACTTC
cdr3_aa: CASSFGVETQYF

v_call: TRBV24-1
d_call: NA
clone_size: few
j_call: TRBJ2-5
cdr3_nt: TGTGCCACCAGTGATTTATCGGCAGGCCACTACCAGTACTTC
cdr3_aa: CATSDLSAGHYQYF

v_call: TRBV28
d_call: NA
clone_size: once
j_call: TRBJ1-4
cdr3_nt: TGTGCCAGCACCCAAGGGCCAGGCGGGAAAAAACTGTTTTTT
cdr3_aa: CASTQGPGGKKLFF

v_call: TRBV19
d_call: TRBD1
clone_size: few
j_call: TRBJ1-4
cdr3_nt: TGTGCCAGTAGCCATCGGGACAGTTACGAAAAACTGTTTTTT
cdr3_aa: CASSHRDSYEKLFF

v_call: TRBV21-1
d_call: NA
clone_size: few
j_call: TRBJ2-5
cdr3_nt: TGTGCCAGCAGCAAAATCCCCCAGGCAGGGAAAGAGACCCAGTACTTC
cdr3_aa: CASSKIPQAGKETQYF

v_call: TRBV6-1
d_call: NA
clone_size: NA
j_call: TRBJ2-1
cdr3_nt: TGTGCCAGCAGCCCCACATACAGCTCCTACAATGAGCAGTTCTTC
cdr3_aa: CASSPTYSSYNEQFF